This T cell receptor beta chain is drawn from a study of cytomegalovirus exposure and HLA in healthy donors. With respect to this clone: Its antigen is currently unknown.

The V gene's germline CDR1 is LNHDA and CDR2 SQIVND (reference sequence). V shed 1 base, J shed 2 bases, and the junction held 3 bases outside the gene matches. The CDR3 totals 16 residues. Study-level results: With further analysis later on, most CMV-associated TCR beta chains appeared HLA-restricted.

It was healthy bone marrow donors who served as donors. Both 60 Vbeta primers and 13 Jbeta primers went into the PCR. Data came from immunoSEQ multiplex PCR; TCRdb stores just in-frame clones and leaves some out. Of 200,000 to 250,000 clones in the sample, about 72% are singletons; the top ten hold 3.5% to 4%. This clonotype was obtained from a male donor in good health and CMV-seronegative. The chain has TRBV19 and TRBJ2-1; TRBD2 matches at 9 bases. The sample comprised PBMCs. CDR3 in amino acids: CASSIVTSGPYNEQFF. CDR3 DNA sequence: TGTGCCAGTAGTATAGTCACTAGCGGGCCCTACAATGAGCAGTTCTTC. The entire variable domain, with the rest obtained from reference TRBV19 and TRBJ2-1, is as follows: DGGITQSPKYLFRKEGQNVTLSCEQNLNHDAMYWYRQDPGQGLRLIYYSQIVNDFQKGDIAEGYSVSREKKESFPLTVTSAQKNPTAFYLCASSIVTSGPYNEQFFGPGTRLTVL.